Detailed here is one TCR beta chain. This sample is part of a study of PD-1 blockade in mismatch repair-deficient tumors. CDR3 length: 13 amino acids. V lost 6 bases and J lost 1, with 10 bases in between. Germline values: CDR1 MNHEY, CDR2 SMNVEV (reference sequence). TCRdb keeps only in-frame clones here, not all; method: immunoSEQ multiplex PCR. The sample shows 100,000 to 150,000 clones, about nine tenths of them seen only once. The rearrangement joins TRBV27 to TRBJ2-7; TRBD1 might be the D (6 bases). This sequence originates from an adult with mismatch repair-deficient cancer. The sequencing used peripheral blood, collected approximately 71 weeks after starting pembrolizumab. CDR3 bases: TGTGCCAGCAGATTACAGGGATCCTACGAGCAGTACTTC. It translates to CASRLQGSYEQYF.